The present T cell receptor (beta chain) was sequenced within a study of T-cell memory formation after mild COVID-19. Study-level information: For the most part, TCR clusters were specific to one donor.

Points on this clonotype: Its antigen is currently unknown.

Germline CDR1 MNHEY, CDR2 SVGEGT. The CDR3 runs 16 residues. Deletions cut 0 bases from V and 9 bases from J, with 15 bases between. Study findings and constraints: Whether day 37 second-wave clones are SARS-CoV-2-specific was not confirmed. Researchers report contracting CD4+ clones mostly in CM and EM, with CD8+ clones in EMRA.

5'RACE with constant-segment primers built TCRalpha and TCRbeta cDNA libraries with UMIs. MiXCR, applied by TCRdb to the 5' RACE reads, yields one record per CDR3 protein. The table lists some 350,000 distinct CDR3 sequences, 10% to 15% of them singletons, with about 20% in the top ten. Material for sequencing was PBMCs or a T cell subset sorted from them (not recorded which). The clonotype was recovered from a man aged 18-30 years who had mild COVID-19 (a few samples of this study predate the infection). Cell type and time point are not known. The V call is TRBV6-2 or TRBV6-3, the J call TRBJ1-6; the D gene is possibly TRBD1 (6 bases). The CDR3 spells CASSYSLGARGSPLHF. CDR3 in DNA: TGTGCCAGCAGTTACTCGCTGGGGGCGCGGGGTTCACCCCTCCACTTT.